The TCR beta chain described here comes from a study of beta chain features in type 1 diabetes. Notes on the study in general: In every one of the four CD4+ subsets, TCRB CDR3s were moderately but significantly shorter in Type 1 diabetes patients.

This clone was detected a few times. The target antigen is unknown. The germline CDR1 and CDR2 sequences are SEHNR and FQNEAQ (reference sequence). Trimming left V 7 bases short and J 4 bases short, with 4 bases between. The CDR3 totals 11 residues. The whole isolated RNA underwent reverse transcription, so sequencing captured expressed TCRB transcripts. Repertoires were generated with immunoSEQ multiplex PCR, while TCRdb's copy carries only in-frame clones and drops some. The sample shows under 300,000 clones, approximately 13% of them seen only once. The receptor was derived from a man aged 30 to 45 with type 1 diabetes. What was sequenced was naive CD4+ T cells from blood. This sequence joins TRBV7-9 and TRBJ1-4; the D is unclear. The chain's CDR3 is CASTLNEKLFF. The DNA for the CDR3 is TGTGCCAGCACCCTTAATGAAAAACTGTTTTTT.